This TCR beta chain was obtained from a study of T cells in Graves' hyperthyroidism and ophthalmopathy. Study conclusions and caveats: The blood repertoire included most of the expanded thyroid clonotypes above 0.001.

This CDR3 has 13 residues. The V and J ends lost 6 bases and 0 bases respectively, with 9 bases between them. This clonotype appeared many times. Antigen: not known. RNA transcripts provided the source from which TCR beta CDR3 regions were amplified. The TCR CDR3 was amplified in a first-round RT-PCR using the HTBI primer set. TCRdb fed the multiplex PCR reads into MiXCR, producing one record per CDR3 protein. This repertoire shows about 380,000 distinct CDR3 sequences, approximately 17% found once; its top ten account for over 35%. Sample: blood. The sequence came from a man between 18 and 35 years old with Graves' ophthalmopathy. The J gene is TRBJ2-7, the V gene TRBV12-3 or TRBV12-4; no definite D call. The CDR3: CASSPSISYEQYF. The CDR3 nucleotides are TGTGCCAGCAGCCCCTCCATCTCCTACGAGCAGTACTTC.